This T cell receptor beta chain was captured in a study of blood T cell repertoires in COVID-19. TCRdb's table, derived via immunoSEQ multiplex PCR, lists solely in-frame clones and lacks some. Counted here are 150,000 to 200,000 clones, 86% occurring once; the ten biggest clones make up more than 0.7%. V lost 3 bases to trimming and J lost 7 bases, with 22 bases between them. This CDR3 comprises 17 residues. Germline V gene sequence: CDR1 LGHNT, CDR2 FRNRAP. Sequenced material: peripheral blood. The V call is TRBV12-5, the J call TRBJ2-1; D may be TRBD2 (6 bases). The TCR originated in a woman aged 70-85 years with acute or convalescent COVID-19. CDR3 coding DNA: TGTGCTAGTGGTTTCGTTAGCGGCTCCATACTTACTAATGAGCAGTTCTTC. Its translation is CASGFVSGSILTNEQFF.